The rows below give T cell receptor beta chains drawn from one sample of a study of control samples from healthy donors and cancer patients. The table came from immunoSEQ multiplex PCR; TCRdb's copy has only in-frame clones and leaves some out. The sample includes 110,000 to 150,000 clones, around 94% of them seen just once. Sequencing input: PBMCs. The receptors originated from a man aged 55 to 70 with colorectal cancer. The CDR3 runs from the conserved cysteine through the conserved F or W. The D gene is left open where the match is weak. A row's size may be missing; if present it is once, few, many or a size class.

j_gene	abundance	d_gene	v_gene	CDR3aa	CDR3nt
TRBJ2-5	-	TRBD1	TRBV2	CASGQASQETQYF	TGTGCCAGCGGACAGGCGAGCCAAGAGACCCAGTACTTC
TRBJ2-7	-	-	TRBV21-1	CASSNPTGKSSYEQYF	TGTGCCAGCAGCAACCCGACAGGGAAGAGCTCCTACGAGCAGTACTTC
TRBJ1-1	-	TRBD1	TRBV10-3	CATNRQGGNTEAFF	TGTGCCACTAATAGACAGGGTGGGAACACTGAAGCTTTCTTT
TRBJ2-7	-	-	TRBV4-1	CASSQRADTYEQYF	TGCGCCAGCAGCCAGAGGGCGGATACCTACGAGCAGTACTTC
TRBJ1-2	-	-	TRBV27	CASTPSQGIPYGYTF	TGTGCCAGCACCCCGAGCCAGGGGATCCCATATGGCTACACCTTC
TRBJ2-3	-	-	TRBV27	CASSPSDSTDTQYF	TGTGCCAGCAGTCCGTCCGACAGCACAGATACGCAGTATTTT
TRBJ2-3	-	-	TRBV4-1	CASSQTGQLTTDTQYF	TGCGCCAGCAGCCAAACAGGGCAACTAACCACAGATACGCAGTATTTT
TRBJ2-1	-	-	TRBV5-8	CASSLTLLSYNEQFF	TGTGCCAGCAGCTTGACACTTCTCTCCTACAATGAGCAGTTCTTC
TRBJ2-2	once	-	TRBV29-1	CSVAWGTGELFF	TGCAGCGTTGCCTGGGGGACCGGGGAGCTGTTTTTT
TRBJ1-1	-	TRBD1	TRBV29-1	CSAGQGNTEAFF	TGCAGCGCTGGACAGGGAAACACTGAAGCTTTCTTT
TRBJ2-1	-	TRBD2	TRBV25-1	CASSSTSGGAYNEQFF	TGTGCCAGCAGCTCTACCAGCGGGGGGGCCTACAATGAGCAGTTCTTC
TRBJ1-2	-	-	TRBV3-1/TRBV3-2	CASSPRPGAAGYTF	TGTGCCAGCAGCCCTCGCCCAGGGGCTGCTGGCTACACCTTC
TRBJ2-3	-	TRBD2	TRBV5-1	CASSLAGGTDTQYF	TGCGCCAGCAGCTTGGCGGGGGGGACAGATACGCAGTATTTT
TRBJ2-3	-	-	TRBV27	CASSLSLGVLSTDTQYF	TGTGCCAGCAGTTTATCGTTGGGGGTACTTAGCACAGATACGCAGTATTTT
TRBJ2-3	few	TRBD1	TRBV19	CASSNLGTGEGSTDTQYF	TGTGCCAGTAGTAACCTTGGGACAGGGGAAGGGAGCACAGATACGCAGTATTTT
TRBJ2-5	-	-	TRBV18	CASSPTEETQYF	TGTGCCAGCTCACCGACAGAAGAGACCCAGTACTTC
TRBJ2-7	once	-	TRBV6-5	CASSYRLSYEQYF	TGTGCCAGCAGTTACCGCCTATCCTACGAGCAGTACTTC
TRBJ2-5	-	-	TRBV27	CASSLDQETQYF	TGTGCCAGCAGTTTAGATCAGGAGACCCAGTACTTC
TRBJ2-1	-	TRBD2	TRBV10-3	CAISRTSGEQFF	TGTGCCATCAGCAGGACTAGCGGGGAGCAGTTCTTC
TRBJ1-6	-	-	TRBV28	CASISGGDYSPLHF	TGTGCCAGCATCTCCGGGGGAGATTATTCACCCCTCCACTTT
TRBJ2-6	once	-	TRBV7-9	CASSSTGSGANVLTF	TGTGCCAGCAGCTCTACAGGGTCTGGGGCCAACGTCCTGACTTTC
TRBJ2-7	-	TRBD1	TRBV4-1	CASSQELGTGDSYEQYF	TGCGCCAGCAGCCAAGAGCTGGGGACAGGAGACTCCTACGAGCAGTACTTC